The T cell receptor (beta chain) under discussion was sequenced for a study of post-analysis software for immune sequencing data. Study in general: Relapsing-remitting, secondary progressive and progressive-relapsing forms of multiple sclerosis all featured among disease courses.

General observations from the study: Five or six TRBV segments, TRBV5-6, TRBV5-1 and TRBV20-1 among them, were found more frequent in patients than controls. A significant reduction in normalized Chao1 diversity was observed in multiple sclerosis patients versus controls.

Unique molecular identifiers had been added to the TCR beta cDNA libraries. Each batch of about 0.85 to 10 million T cells produced 400,000 to 650,000 cDNA molecules. TCRdb reprocessed the PCR reads with MiXCR, giving one entry per CDR3 protein. This table has roughly 200,000 distinct CDR3 sequences, approximately 30% appearing once. CDR1 and CDR2 (germline): DFQATT, SNEGSKA (reference sequence). The CDR3 consists of 14 residues. Trimming cost V 4 bases and J 8 bases; bases outside gene matches: 7. Regarding this clonotype: What it binds is not known. A much more abundant neighbour one base away suggests this may be a read error.

The sample comprised blood. The chain combines TRBV20-1 with TRBJ2-1, with 11 bases identical to TRBD2. The clonotype comes from a girl aged 2-17 years with multiple sclerosis. The CDR3 sequence: CSANSTSGSYEQFF. In nucleotides, the CDR3 is TGCAGTGCTAATTCAACTAGCGGGAGCTATGAGCAGTTCTTC.